The clone carrying this T cell receptor beta chain was detected ten times or more. No antigen is known for it. These data are taken from a study of Graves' ophthalmopathy and Graves' hyperthyroidism. Study overall: The blood sample was drawn at first diagnosis and before any treatment.

Trimming took off 4 bases at V and 3 bases at J, with 7 bases between the two ends. The CDR3 totals 13 residues. Per the germline V gene, CDR1 is WNHNN and CDR2 is SYGVQD (reference sequence). Notes on the study in general: In blood appeared most of the expanded thyroid clonotypes whose frequency exceeded 0.001.

Amplified material comprised TCR beta CDR3 regions derived from RNA transcripts. First-round RT-PCR with HTBI primers preceded a second-round multiplex PCR. Using its own MiXCR run on the multiplex PCR reads, TCRdb lists one record per CDR3 protein. The sample lists about 740,000 distinct CDR3 sequences, 40% occurring once. This chain links TRBV10-1 with TRBJ1-5; perhaps TRBD1 as D (5 bases). The TCR was taken from an adult man with Graves' ophthalmopathy. Sequencing was done on a sample of peripheral blood. CDR3 residues: CASSAGPNQPQHF. CDR3 DNA: TGCGCCAGCAGTGCAGGGCCCAATCAGCCCCAGCATTTT.